This T cell receptor beta chain is from a study of blood T cells in healthy people across ages. Broader study findings: TCR beta diversity per million T cells fell roughly linearly with age. When set beside aged donors, long-lived donors presented more naive CD4+ cells and higher diversity.

Germline CDR1 and CDR2: MNHEY and SVGAGI. With V trimmed by 10 bases and J by 4 bases, 15 bases remained unmatched. This CDR3 has 15 amino acids. This clonotype was observed a handful of times. What it recognizes is unknown. A sample-barcoded 5' primer and a J-beta primer mix were used in a second PCR of roughly 7 to 11 cycles. Each cDNA molecule, via a template-switch adaptor with 12 random nucleotides, was tagged. TCRdb reprocessed the 5' RACE reads with MiXCR, giving one entry per CDR3 protein. The table has 650,000 to 800,000 distinct CDR3 sequences, more than 40% seen once. This chain joins TRBV6-5 and TRBJ1-1; TRBD1 aligns across 7 bases. This TCR derives from a man in his 60s in good health. Sequencing was done on a sample of blood. CDR3 bases: TGTGCCACCCAGCGGGACCCAGGGACAGCCACTGAAGCTTTCTTT. As protein: CATQRDPGTATEAFF.